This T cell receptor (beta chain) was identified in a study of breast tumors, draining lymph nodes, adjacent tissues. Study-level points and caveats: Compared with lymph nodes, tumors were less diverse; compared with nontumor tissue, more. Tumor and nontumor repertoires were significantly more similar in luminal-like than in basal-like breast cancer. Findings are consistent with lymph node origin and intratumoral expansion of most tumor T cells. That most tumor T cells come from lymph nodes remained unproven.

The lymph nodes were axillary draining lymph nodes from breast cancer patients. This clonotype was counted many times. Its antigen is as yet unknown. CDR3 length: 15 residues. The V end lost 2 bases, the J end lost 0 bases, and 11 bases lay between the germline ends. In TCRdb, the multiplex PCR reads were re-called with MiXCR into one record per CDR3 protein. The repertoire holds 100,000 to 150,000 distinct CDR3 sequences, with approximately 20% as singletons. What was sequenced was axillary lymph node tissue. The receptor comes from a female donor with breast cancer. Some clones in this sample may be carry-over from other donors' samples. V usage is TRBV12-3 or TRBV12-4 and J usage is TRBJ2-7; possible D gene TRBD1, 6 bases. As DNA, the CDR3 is TGTGCCAGCAGTTTAAGACAGGCCCCCTCCTACGAGCAGTACTTC. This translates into CASSLRQAPSYEQYF.